This paragraph reports one T cell receptor beta chain. Its antigen remains unknown. TCRdb's copy holds only in-frame clones and misses some; the assay was immunoSEQ multiplex PCR. The repertoire includes 90,000 to 150,000 clones, around nine tenths of them detected once, and around 8.6% sits in the top ten. The sample is drawn from a study of T cell responses to AZD1222 COVID-19 vaccine. General observations from the study: In the spike-specific TCR repertoire, nearly half reportedly target unmutated variant regions.

V lost 5 bases, J lost 9 bases, and 17 bases lay in between. Per the germline V gene, CDR1 is SGHVS and CDR2 is FQNEAQ. The CDR3 is 15 amino acids. V and J are TRBV7-8 and TRBJ1-6; possibly TRBD1 for D (6 bases). The source was peripheral blood, collected on day 0 of AZD1222 vaccination. This TCR was recovered from an adult in good health. CDR3 sequence (DNA): TGTGCCAGCAGCCCCCGGACAGCCTTGACTTCACCCCTCCACTTT. Encoded protein: CASSPRTALTSPLHF.